This T cell receptor (beta chain) was retrieved from a study of blood T cell repertoires in COVID-19. For the study at large: The origin of the acute and convalescent COVID-19 samples was the United States, Italy and Spain. Sample material is recorded as cDNA or gDNA derived from T cells, B-cell-depleted T cells, or PBMCs.

Original handling: Cell counts per sample came from amplifying reference gene primers. TCRdb keeps only in-frame clones here, not all; method: immunoSEQ multiplex PCR. That table supplies the V and J calls and clone size; D and trimming were determined from the DNA. Of 120,000 to 150,000 clones in the sample, about 86% were seen once. The junction had 6 bases not matched to a gene; V was cut back by 0 bases and J by 6 bases. This CDR3 region has 16 residues. The germline V gene encodes CDR1 MNHEY and CDR2 SVGEGT. This sequence joins TRBV6-2 or TRBV6-3 and TRBJ2-3; 10 nucleotides agree with TRBD2. The sequence was obtained from an older woman with acute or convalescent COVID-19. Sequenced: peripheral blood. The CDR3 region has the DNA TGTGCCAGCAGTTACTCCGGAGCGGGGGGGCAGGATACGCAGTATTTT. It specifies CASSYSGAGGQDTQYF.